These 5 T cell receptor beta chains came from one sample sequenced in a study of molecular identifiers for immune sequencing clone quantification. TCRdb passed the PCR reads through MiXCR, listing each CDR3 protein once. This table holds about 640,000 distinct CDR3 sequences, nearly 20% found once. Material for sequencing was naive CD8+ T cells from blood, with Jurkat cell RNA spiked in. Subset denoted: FACS-sorted CD8+CD4-CCR7+CD45RA+ naive T cells. The receptor set was obtained from a human donor in good health. Some libraries in this study had Jurkat cell RNA spiked in.

This clonotype was recorded at least ten times. The V and J genes are TRBV30 and TRBJ1-2, with 9 bases fitting TRBD1. Germline lookup yields CDR1 GTSNPN and CDR2 SVGIG (reference sequence). This CDR3 spans 13 amino acids. The ends lost 2 bases at V and 5 bases at J; junction bases unmatched: 3. DNA for the CDR3: TGTGCCTGGAGTACAGGGGGCGGTTATGGCTACACCTTC. It codes for CAWSTGGGYGYTF.

This clonotype was seen repeatedly, ten times or more. The chain employs TRBV7-2 and TRBJ2-7, with 14 bases fitting TRBD2. CDR1 and CDR2 from the germline V gene are SGHTA and FQGNSA. This CDR3 has 19 amino acids. J was trimmed by 2 bases and V by 3 bases; bases with no gene match: 12. CDR3: CASSFTSGTSGRITYEQYF. As DNA, the CDR3 is TGTGCCAGCAGCTTCACTTCCGGGACTAGCGGGAGAATAACCTACGAGCAGTACTTC.

This clonotype came up many times. The chain links TRBV7-9 to TRBJ2-3; 11 nucleotides line up with TRBD2. The ends lost 5 bases at V and 5 bases at J; junction bases unmatched: 9. The CDR3 is 16 residues long. CDR1 is SEHNR, CDR2 FQNEAQ, per germline (reference sequence). CDR3 nucleotides: TGTGCCAGCAGCCCCCTGGTAGCGGGAGGGAGAGATACGCAGTATTTT. It specifies CASSPLVAGGRDTQYF.

This sequence joins TRBV27 and TRBJ2-3; D gene uncertain. This CDR3 contains 14 residues. Germline CDR1 reads MNHEY; CDR2 reads SMNVEV (reference sequence). V lost 0 bases, J lost 5 bases, and 9 bases lay in between. CDR3 nucleotide sequence: TGTGCCAGCAGTTTATCCACTAATGTAGATACGCAGTATTTT. Residues: CASSLSTNVDTQYF.

This clonotype was seen more than once but under ten times. The chain recombines TRBV21-1 with TRBJ1-2; no check of the table's D call, TRBD1, against the DNA was made. TRBV21-1 is a listed pseudogene. The CDR3 is made up of 15 amino acids. This CDR3 reads CASSRAGTEHYGHTF. CDR3 bases: TGTGCCAGCAGCAGAGCCGGGACAGAGCACTATGGCCACACCTTC.